The 16 T cell receptor beta chains listed next were all sequenced from one sample in a study of vaccination effects on CD4 cells after COVID-19 (dated by TCRdb to between 2021 and 2024). To prepare the library, the immunoSEQ multiplex PCR assay was applied. TCRdb stores this immuneACCESS table with in-frame sequences only. Part of the clones is absent; in the studies checked, under half of the shortfall reflects unresolved V genes, and no reason is known for the rest. The sample table contains about 63,000 clones; only one count was recorded for around three quarters of them. Less than 4% of the sample rests with the top ten. These receptors lack a known antigen. The ViraFEST assay stimulated PBMC with viral peptide pools and then used TCR sequencing to identify antigen-specific CD4+ T cell clonotypes by expansion. After around eleven days of culture, CD4+ T cells were isolated with the EasySep CD4+ T cell isolation kit. Negative nucleocapsid antibody results before and after vaccination confirmed that the healthy vaccine recipients had no prior SARS-CoV-2 infection.

The material was CD4+ T cells from PBMCs cultured with HCoV-OC43 spike peptides, obtained before COVID-19 vaccination. According to the study, the label for this sample's cell subset or site signals: HCoV-OC43 spike overlapping peptide pool stimulation. The receptor set was obtained from a human donor who received a COVID-19 vaccine.

The chain employs TRBV7-8 and TRBJ2-2; D is unclear. The CDR3 spans 14 residues. The germline V and J ends were trimmed by 4 bases and 1 base, with 7 bases remaining between them. Looked up from germline, CDR1 is SGHVS and CDR2 is FQNEAQ. CDR3: CASSYARNTGELFF. The CDR3 DNA is TGTGCCAGCAGCTACGCTAGGAACACCGGGGAGCTGTTTTTT.

This clone came up a few times. This rearrangement joins TRBV5-1 to TRBJ1-3; 8 bases fit TRBD1. V lost 4 bases, J lost 0 bases, and 3 bases stayed unmatched. Germline CDR1 SGHRS, CDR2 YFSETQ. The CDR3 sequence is 15 residues long. Here the CDR3 DNA reads TGCGCCAGCAGCGAACAGGGGGTCTCTGGAAACACCATATATTTT. Translation gives CASSEQGVSGNTIYF.

This clone has more than one count but fewer than ten. This chain uses TRBV3-1 (or the pseudogene TRBV3-2) with TRBJ1-6; the D is unclear. The CDR3 has 14 amino acids. V lost 0 bases to trimming and J lost 9 bases, with 9 bases between them. In germline, CDR1 is LGHDT, CDR2 YNNKEL (reference sequence). CDR3 DNA: TGTGCCAGCAGCCAAGATTGGAGGTCTTCACCCCTCCACTTT. Translation: CASSQDWRSSPLHF.

The rearrangement links TRBV9 to TRBJ2-3; D is unclear. Germline V CDR1 and CDR2: SGDLS, YYNGEE. This CDR3 comprises 14 residues. Trimming pared 7 bases from V and 2 bases from J, leaving 14 bases between. The CDR3 spells CASGRNRYTDTQYF. The CDR3 DNA is TGTGCCAGCGGCAGAAACCGATACACAGATACGCAGTATTTT.

This chain connects TRBV29-1 to TRBJ1-2, with 11 positions matching TRBD1. This CDR3 region has 14 residues. V lost 5 bases, J lost 4 bases, and 6 bases stayed unmatched. From germline, CDR1 is SQVTM and CDR2 ANQGSEA. CDR3 coding DNA: TGCAGCGTTCAGCGGGACAGGGGGACCTATGGCTACACCTTC. Residues: CSVQRDRGTYGYTF.

CDR3 amino acids: CASSFTGFPNTEAFF. The CDR3 DNA reads TGTGCCAGCAGCTTCACAGGGTTCCCGAACACTGAAGCTTTCTTT. The chain uses TRBV7-9 and TRBJ1-1, with D perhaps matching TRBD1 (6 bases). V was trimmed by 3 bases and J by 1 base, leaving 12 bases between them. The CDR3 runs to 15 residues. Germline loops: CDR1 SEHNR, CDR2 FQNEAQ (reference sequence). Using reference TRBV7-9 and TRBJ1-1 for the parts outside the CDR3, the full variable domain is DTGVSQNPRHKITKRGQNVTFRCDPISEHNRLYWYRQTLGQGPEFLTYFQNEAQLEKSRLLSDRFSAERPKGSFSTLEIQRTEQGDSAMYLCASSFTGFPNTEAFFGQGTRLTVV.

To note about this clone: One junction end disagrees with the germline gene, perhaps due to a read error. The rearrangement uses TRBV2 and TRBJ1-2, with 7 bases fitting TRBD1. This CDR3 is built from 13 residues. CDR1 SNHLY and CDR2 FYNNEI come from the germline V gene. The CDR3, as DNA: TGTGCCAGCAGCCGGGACAGTAACTCTGGCTACACCTTC. It is translated as CASSRDSNSGYTF.

This sequence joins TRBV27 and TRBJ2-3; D possibly uses TRBD1 or TRBD2 (5 bases each). V lost 6 bases to trimming and J lost 4 bases, with 11 bases between them. This CDR3 has 13 amino acids. Per the germline V gene, CDR1 is MNHEY and CDR2 is SMNVEV (reference sequence). CDR3 amino acids: CASSPRGADTQYF. CDR3 bases: TGTGCCAGCAGCCCGAGGGGAGCAGATACGCAGTATTTT.

For the CDR3, the DNA is TGTGCCAGCAGTAACGCAGGGGCTGGAAACACCATATATTTT. Amino acids: CASSNAGAGNTIYF. V gene TRBV6-5 combines with J gene TRBJ1-3; perhaps TRBD1 as D (6 bases). The V end was cut by 5 bases, the J end by 2 bases, with 10 bases between. The CDR3 has 14 amino acids. Per the germline V gene, CDR1 is MNHEY and CDR2 is SVGAGI.

This chain links TRBV3-1 (or the pseudogene TRBV3-2) with TRBJ1-1, with a tentative D call TRBD1 (6 bases). Germline V gene data show CDR1 as LGHDT and CDR2 as YNNKEL (reference sequence). Trimming removed 4 bases at V and 5 bases at J, with 14 bases between. This CDR3 has 14 amino acids. In nucleotides, the CDR3 is TGTGCCAGCAGCCCCGGGGGGGCAAGGACTGAAGCTTTCTTT. It specifies CASSPGGARTEAFF.

The CDR3 reads CASSRTSPETQYF. The CDR3 DNA is TGTGCCAGCAGCCGGACTAGTCCAGAGACCCAGTACTTC. V gene TRBV5-8 combines with J gene TRBJ2-5; 7 bases match TRBD2. Germline V gene sequence: CDR1 SGHTS, CDR2 YDEGEE. Trimming at V came to 4 bases and at J to 4 bases, leaving 4 bases not matched to a gene. This CDR3 has 13 residues.

The chain has TRBV5-8 and TRBJ2-3; 7 bases line up with TRBD1. Germline lookup yields CDR1 SGHTS and CDR2 YDEGEE. Trimming cost V 0 bases and J 3 bases; bases outside gene matches: 1. This CDR3 has 14 amino acids. In DNA form, the CDR3 reads TGTGCCAGCAGCTTGGACAGGGGAACAGATACGCAGTATTTT. This gives the protein CASSLDRGTDTQYF.

The chain links TRBV4-2 to TRBJ2-3, with TRBD2 as a possible D gene (5 bases). Germline lookup yields CDR1 LGHNA and CDR2 YNFKEQ. CDR3 size: 14 residues. Between the trimmed V and J ends, which lost 3 bases and 0 bases, there was a span of 7 bases. The CDR3 bases are TGTGCCAGCAGCCAGAGGACTAGCACAGATACGCAGTATTTT. Its translation is CASSQRTSTDTQYF.

The chain has TRBV5-1 and TRBJ1-1; no reliable D call. Trimming took 2 bases from V and 3 from J, leaving 14 bases between them. CDR1 SGHRS and CDR2 YFSETQ come from the germline V gene. There are 15 residues in the CDR3. Written as DNA, the CDR3 is TGCGCCAGCAGCTTAATTGGTCCCGGAGACACTGAAGCTTTCTTT. As protein: CASSLIGPGDTEAFF.

V is TRBV12-5 and J is TRBJ2-3; TRBD2 agrees at 7 bases. Trimming at V came to 11 bases and at J to 1 base, leaving 9 bases not matched to a gene. CDR1 and CDR2 (germline): LGHNT, FRNRAP. CDR3 length: 14 amino acids. The CDR3 is CASSSGLGTDTQYF. The CDR3 DNA reads TGTGCTTCGTCTTCAGGACTAGGCACAGATACGCAGTATTTT. The variable domain in full, with the rest retrieved from reference TRBV12-5 and TRBJ2-3, is DARVTQTPRHKVTEMGQEVTMRCQPILGHNTVFWYRQTMMQGLELLAYFRNRAPLDDSGMPKDRFSAEMPDATLATLKIQPSEPRDSAVYFCASSSGLGTDTQYFGPGTRLTVL.

The chain employs TRBV4-1 and TRBJ2-2; TRBD1 matches 9 bases. Germline V CDR1 and CDR2: MGHRA, YSYEKL. The J segment lost 3 bases and the V segment lost 1 base, leaving 0 bases of the junction unmatched. The CDR3 has 15 amino acids. The DNA for the CDR3 is TGCGCCAGCAGCCAAGGGGACAGGGACACCGGGGAGCTGTTTTTT. Residues: CASSQGDRDTGELFF.